A single TCR beta chain is shown here with its context. No antigen is known for it. Each CD8+ T cell subset was flow-sorted in triplicate, and 300,000 or so cells per subset were placed directly into RLT lysis buffer. Naive CD8+ T cells were defined stringently as CD45RO-CCR7+CD27+CD95- to exclude memory contaminants. Standard density gradient centrifugation was used to isolate peripheral blood mononuclear cells from buffy coats. Naive CXCR3-negative and CXCR3-positive CD8+ T cells were flow-sorted using a FACSAria III. Total RNA was extracted from sorted cells using an RNeasy Mini Kit. This sample was included in a study of CXCR3-negative and CXCR3-positive naive CD8 T cells (dated by TCRdb to the late 2010s). About the investigation overall: In total, roughly 140 million TRB reads were obtained, which works out to roughly 1.5 +/- 0.3 million reads per library. The diversity and physicochemical repertoire analyses included eleven to twelve donors pooled from two independent experiments. The TRBV-TRBJ cluster analysis covered naive subsets from 5 donors and memory cells from 3 donors.

The germline V gene (reference sequence) provides CDR1 MNHEY and CDR2 SMNVEV. Counted from cysteine to phenylalanine, this CDR3 has 19 amino acids. DNA was not recorded. What the work shows at the level of the full study, not this receptor alone: Repertoire diversity was comparably high in both naive subsets but much lower in memory CD8+ T cells. Surface CD5, linked to self-reactivity in mice, was comparable between naive subsets; TCR interaction strength was therefore also inferred from TRB CDR3 physicochemical properties. TRB CDR3s from CXCR3-positive naive cells showed higher hydrophobicity (lower Kidera factor 4), lower energy, and higher strength and volume indices than CXCR3-negative naive cells. Freshly isolated PBMCs were used for most assays because CXCR3 expression partially decreased after cryopreservation. Within the same donor, TRBV-TRBJ usage looked similar between naive CXCR3-negative and CXCR3-positive cells, but memory cells had distinct patterns.

TCRdb records NextSeq 550 as the sequencer. The Human TCR Profiling Kit (MiLaboratory) was used to make UMI-labeled 5' RACE TRB cDNA libraries. cDNA synthesis used the entire amount of extracted RNA, and PCR amplification then used the entire amount of cDNA produced. Libraries were prepared in parallel with an identical number of PCR cycles. On the authors' methods: About 50,000 +/- 10,000 unique UMI-labeled TRB cDNA molecules per library were extracted with MIGEC and MiXCR, with at least two reads per UMI required. An average of about 40,000 +/- 10,000 functional in-frame TRB CDR3 nucleotide clonotypes without stop codons was found per library. After each sample was downsampled to 5000 UMI-labeled TRB molecules, VDJtools was used to calculate diversity metrics such as normalized Shannon-Wiener and Chao1. Clonotype-size-weighted physicochemical properties of the central five CDR3 residues (interaction energy, strength, volume and Kidera factor 4) were computed in VDJtools. After reprocessing by TCRdb, each CDR3 protein sequence is one entry, and no DNA is given. The V and J calls and clone size come from TCRdb's table, not from the authors' own analysis. The sample's own table lists about 130,000 distinct CDR3 sequences. The ten largest clones add up to approximately 0.29% of the sample.

The chain is assembled from TRBV27 and TRBJ2-1; TCRdb outputs TRBD2, but without DNA this stays unchecked. The TCR originated in a human donor in good health. Some clones in this sample may be carry-over from other donors' samples. The sequencing sample was made of naive CXCR3- CD8+ T cells from blood. The cell subset or site label, read with the paper, signifies: CD45RO-CCR7+CD27+CD95- naive CD8+ T cells lacking CXCR3 (TNR3-). This receptor has the CDR3 CASSLYGPAAGGSYNEQFF.